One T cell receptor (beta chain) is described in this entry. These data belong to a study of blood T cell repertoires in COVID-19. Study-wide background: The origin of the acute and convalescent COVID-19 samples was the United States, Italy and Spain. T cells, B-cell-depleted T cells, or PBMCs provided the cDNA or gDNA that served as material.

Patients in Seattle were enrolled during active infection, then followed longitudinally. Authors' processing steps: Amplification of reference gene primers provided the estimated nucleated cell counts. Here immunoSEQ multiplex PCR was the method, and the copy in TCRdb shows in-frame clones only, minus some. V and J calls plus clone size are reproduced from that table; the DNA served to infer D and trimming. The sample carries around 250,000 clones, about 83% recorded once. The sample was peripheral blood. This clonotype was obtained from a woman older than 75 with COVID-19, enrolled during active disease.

The CDR3 here is CASNRKGDRPQHF. The CDR3 DNA sequence: TGTGCCAGCAACCGAAAGGGGGACCGGCCCCAGCATTTT. V gene TRBV6-5 combines with J gene TRBJ1-5, with D tentatively TRBD1 (6 bases). The CDR3 totals 13 residues. The V gene's germline CDR1 is MNHEY and CDR2 SVGAGI. V shed 7 bases and J shed 9 bases, with 16 bases lying between them.